The present TCR beta chain was sequenced within a study of OX40 agonist ivuxolimab in advanced cancers. Study details: Patients were treated with intravenous ivuxolimab, dosed at 0.01 to 10 mg/kg and infused every 2 weeks.

On cycle 4 day 1 and cycle 7 day 1, as well as at baseline, blood was sampled. Study results and limitations: Some patients who did not respond also had low normalized T-cell clonal expansion. The work left the antigen specificity of expanded peripheral T cells undetermined.

This clone was counted only a few times. The antigen remains unidentified. Profiled with immunoSEQ multiplex PCR; TCRdb holds only in-frame clones, not every one. The sample lists around 20,000 clones, around 82% occurring once. Germline CDR1 SGHDN, CDR2 FVKESK. The CDR3 totals 14 residues. The V end was cut by 4 bases, the J end by 6 bases, with 15 bases between. The sample consisted of CD4+ or CD8+ T cells sorted from blood, taken in a trial of the OX40 agonist ivuxolimab. The V and J genes are TRBV14 and TRBJ1-1, with D possibly matching TRBD1 (5 bases). This TCR came from an adult with an advanced solid tumor such as melanoma, head and neck, liver or kidney cancer. CDR3 bases: TGTGCCAGCAGCCCCTTAGGGGAGGGATCTGAAGCTTTCTTT. Translation: CASSPLGEGSEAFF. Based on the CDR3 plus reference TRBV14 and TRBJ1-1, the full variable domain is EAGVTQFPSHSVIEKGQTVTLRCDPISGHDNLYWYRRVMGKEIKFLLHFVKESKQDESGMPNNRFLAERTGGTYSTLKVQPAELEDSGVYFCASSPLGEGSEAFFGQGTRLTVV.